The 23 T cell receptor beta chains below all came from one sample that was sequenced in a study of blood T cells in healthy people across ages. With a J-beta primer mix and a sample-barcoded 5' primer, a second PCR ran 7 to 11 cycles. TCRdb passed the 5' RACE reads through MiXCR, listing each CDR3 protein once. This repertoire shows hundreds of thousands of distinct CDR3 sequences, 21% found once; its top ten account for 3% to 4.5%. The sequencing sample was made of blood. These receptors were obtained from a man in his 70s in good health.

This clonotype was seen only a few times. This chain connects TRBV20-1 to TRBJ1-2, with D possibly TRBD1 on 6 matching bases. With 6 bases removed from V and 8 bases from J, the gap between germline ends came to 16 bases. CDR1 and CDR2 from the germline V gene are DFQATT and SNEGSKA (reference sequence). The CDR3 is 12 amino acids. The CDR3, as DNA: TGCAGTGCCATGGGGGCAGGGGACGGCTACACCTTC. Amino acid sequence: CSAMGAGDGYTF.

The genes are TRBV28 and TRBJ2-7; D is uncertain. The V end lost 5 bases, the J end lost 6 bases, and 14 bases lay between the germline ends. The CDR3 is 13 residues long. The germline gives CDR1 MDHEN, CDR2 SYDVKM. The CDR3 sequence: CASSADAASEQYF. The CDR3 nucleotides are TGTGCCAGCAGTGCTGACGCTGCCTCCGAGCAGTACTTC.

Many counts were recorded for this clonotype. The J gene is TRBJ1-4, the V gene TRBV29-1; D perhaps matches TRBD1 (5 bases). V was trimmed by 6 bases and J by 4 bases, leaving 12 bases between them. Germline CDR1 SQVTM, CDR2 ANQGSEA. The CDR3 is 13 amino acids. The CDR3 DNA reads as TGCAGCGTCACGGGACGGAGTAATGAAAAACTGTTTTTT. Translation gives CSVTGRSNEKLFF.

The chain combines TRBV9 with TRBJ2-4; 9 bases match TRBD1. Per the germline V gene, CDR1 is SGDLS and CDR2 is YYNGEE. The CDR3 loop spans 13 amino acids. Trimming took 2 bases from V and 10 from J; bases not matched to a gene: 4. The CDR3 protein is CASSVGTGSIQYF. Written as DNA, the CDR3 is TGTGCCAGCAGCGTCGGGACAGGGTCGATTCAGTACTTC.

The chain joins TRBV12-3 or TRBV12-4 to TRBJ1-1; 7 bases align to TRBD1. This CDR3 spans 13 amino acids. Germline trimming cut 6 bases from V and 8 bases from J; bases unmatched to any gene: 9. The CDR3 loop is CASRETQGTEAFF. CDR3 in DNA: TGTGCCAGCAGAGAAACACAGGGGACCGAAGCTTTCTTT.

This clonotype showed up many times. The rearrangement links TRBV7-2 to TRBJ2-5; 13 bases agree with TRBD2. The CDR3 is made up of 16 amino acids. Germline V gives CDR1 SGHTA, CDR2 FQGNSA. The V segment lost 5 bases and the J segment 4 bases; nucleotides outside the gene matches: 7. In DNA form, the CDR3 reads TGTGCCAGCAGCCCCTGGACTAGCGGGAGCGGAGAGACCCAGTACTTC. Encoded protein: CASSPWTSGSGETQYF.

The genes are TRBV9 and TRBJ2-7; 10 bases match TRBD1. The CDR3 loop spans 15 amino acids. Germline V gives CDR1 SGDLS, CDR2 YYNGEE. Trimming removed 4 bases from V and 5 bases from J; junction bases left unmatched: 9. CDR3 amino acids: CASSPHGDRGNEQYF. CDR3 DNA sequence: TGTGCCAGCAGCCCCCACGGGGACAGGGGAAACGAGCAGTACTTC.

This clonotype has a count of ten or more. V and J are TRBV28 and TRBJ2-4; D is unclear. Trimming cost V 3 bases and J 12 bases, with 18 bases left between them. The V gene's germline CDR1 is MDHEN and CDR2 SYDVKM. CDR3 length: 14 residues. This CDR3 reads CASSLSHPGEYQYF. DNA of the CDR3: TGTGCCAGCAGTTTGTCCCACCCTGGGGAATATCAGTACTTC. The full variable domain, with the rest looked up from reference TRBV28 and TRBJ2-4, is DVKVTQSSRYLVKRTGEKVFLECVQDMDHENMFWYRQDPGLGLRLIYFSYDVKMKEKGDIPEGYSVSREKKERFSLILESASTNQTSMYLCASSLSHPGEYQYFGAGTRLSVL.

CDR3 protein: CASSYSGGTYNEQFF. The DNA for the CDR3 is TGTGCCAGCAGTTACTCTGGCGGGACCTACAATGAGCAGTTCTTC. The chain has TRBV6-5 and TRBJ2-1; maybe TRBD2 (6 bases). V was clipped by 0 bases and J by 2 bases, with 8 bases between them. The CDR3 runs to 15 residues. Germline CDR1 is MNHEY and CDR2 is SVGAGI.

This clonotype has just a few counts. V is TRBV20-1 and J is TRBJ2-3; 10 nucleotides match TRBD2. The CDR3 covers 15 residues. Germline CDR1 DFQATT, CDR2 SNEGSKA (reference sequence). Trimming cost V 7 bases and J 0 bases; bases outside gene matches: 7. CDR3 residues: CSGTSGPSSTDTQYF. The CDR3 DNA reads as TGCAGTGGGACTAGCGGACCGTCTAGCACAGATACGCAGTATTTT.

A few counts support this clonotype. The V gene is TRBV7-2, the J gene TRBJ2-3, with TRBD2 matching over 12 bases. The CDR3 length is 16 residues. V shed 1 base, J shed 5 bases, and the junction held 4 bases outside the gene matches. Germline CDR1 SGHTA, CDR2 FQGNSA. The chain's CDR3 is CASSLVLGLAGDTQYF. The CDR3 DNA sequence: TGTGCCAGCAGCTTAGTTTTGGGACTAGCGGGAGATACGCAGTATTTT.

The table lists this clonotype with a few counts. Its ends do not fully match the called genes, so a read error is possible. The chain employs TRBV28 and TRBJ1-4; no clear D gene. Germline CDR1 and CDR2: MDHEN and SYDVKM. The CDR3 sequence is 11 residues long. The CDR3 sequence is CANGEEEKLFF. The CDR3 bases are TGCGCCAACGGCGAAGAGGAAAAACTGTTTTTT.

This clonotype has at least ten counts. As DNA, the CDR3 is TGTGCCATCGGCCCCAGCCAAGAGACCCAGTACTTC. It translates to CAIGPSQETQYF. The chain has TRBV10-3 and TRBJ2-5, with D unresolved. Trimming removed 8 bases from V and 1 base from J, with 8 bases in between. Germline assignment: CDR1 ENHRY and CDR2 SYGVKD. This CDR3 region has 12 residues.

Ten or more counts support this clonotype. The gene calls are TRBV5-1 and TRBJ2-7; D remains unclear. Germline CDR1 is SGHRS and CDR2 is YFSETQ. Trimming left V 4 bases short and J 5 bases short, with 16 bases between. The CDR3 extends over 14 amino acids. The CDR3 protein is CASSTRTALDEQYF. As DNA, the CDR3 is TGCGCCAGCAGCACCCGGACGGCTTTGGACGAGCAGTACTTC.

On this clonotype itself: This CDR3 is missing its conserved last phenylalanine or tryptophan, likely due to a read error. The chain combines TRBV2 with TRBJ1-1, with no clear D. Germline V CDR1 and CDR2: SNHLY, FYNNEI. The CDR3 is 14 amino acids. Between the trimmed V and J ends, which lost 6 bases and 4 bases, there was a span of 15 bases. CDR3 DNA sequence: TGTGCCAGCAGGGCTAGGACCGTGTTCACTGAAGCTTTCTCT. It encodes CASRARTVFTEAFS.

This clonotype was seen many times. CDR3 protein: CASRPRTSGYNEQFF. DNA of the CDR3: TGTGCCAGCAGACCTAGGACTAGCGGCTACAATGAGCAGTTCTTC. V usage is TRBV28 and J usage is TRBJ2-1; TRBD2 matches at 10 bases. CDR3 length: 15 amino acids. CDR1 and CDR2 (germline): MDHEN, SYDVKM. V shed 6 bases and J 3 bases; nucleotides not matched to a gene: 5.

The V gene is TRBV10-3, the J gene TRBJ2-3; 7 bases fit TRBD2. The germline V gene has CDR1 ENHRY and CDR2 SYGVKD. Trimming cost V 4 bases and J 2 bases; bases outside gene matches: 6. The CDR3 is 15 residues long. CDR3 sequence: CAISGFAGVTDTQYF. CDR3 nucleotide sequence: TGTGCCATCAGTGGTTTTGCGGGAGTCACAGATACGCAGTATTTT.

This clonotype came up a few times. One end of the junction fails to match germline, which may point to a read error. The DNA for the CDR3 is TGCGCCAGCGGCTTCGGGCTAGCGGGAGGCCTTTCCTACAATGAGCAGTTCTTC. Residues: CASGFGLAGGLSYNEQFF. The chain recombines TRBV5-1 with TRBJ2-1, with TRBD2 matching over 11 bases. The CDR3 is 18 residues long. Germline V gene lookup returns CDR1 SGHRS and CDR2 YFSETQ.

This clonotype was seen ten or more times. This chain uses TRBV7-2 with TRBJ2-3; D call uncertain. Trimming removed 4 bases from V and 5 bases from J, with 10 bases in between. This CDR3 has 13 residues. Germline V gene sequence: CDR1 SGHTA, CDR2 FQGNSA. The CDR3 DNA is TGTGCCAGCAGCTCTAAATGGGGAGATACGCAGTATTTT. Its protein is CASSSKWGDTQYF.

This sequence joins TRBV3-1 and TRBJ1-6, with 7 bases matching TRBD1. The length of the CDR3 is 13 residues. Per the germline V gene, CDR1 is LGHDT and CDR2 is YNNKEL (reference sequence). Germline trimming cut 8 bases from V and 7 bases from J; bases unmatched to any gene: 5. The CDR3 spells CASQGGANSPLHF. Here the CDR3 DNA reads TGTGCCAGCCAGGGGGGAGCCAATTCACCCCTCCACTTT.

This chain joins TRBV7-2 and TRBJ1-2, with 7 bases fitting TRBD1. The CDR3 has 16 residues. The V gene's germline CDR1 is SGHTA and CDR2 FQGNSA. J gave up 1 base and V 5 bases, and 10 bases lay outside the gene matches. The CDR3 sequence is CASSTPGQLYNYGYTF. As DNA, the CDR3 is TGTGCCAGCAGCACCCCGGGACAGCTGTATAACTATGGCTACACCTTC.

At least ten counts were recorded for this clonotype. The genes are TRBV20-1 and TRBJ2-1, with TRBD1 matching over 8 bases. CDR1 DFQATT and CDR2 SNEGSKA come from the germline V gene (reference sequence). The CDR3 is made up of 13 amino acids. Losses at the gene ends were 5 bases for V and 5 bases for J; bases not matched to a gene: 5. CDR3 DNA: TGCAGTGCTCTTCAGGACAGGGACAATGAGCAGTTCTTC. It codes for CSALQDRDNEQFF.

This rearrangement joins TRBV7-8 to TRBJ2-3, with D perhaps matching TRBD1 (5 bases). The germline gives CDR1 SGHVS, CDR2 FQNEAQ. V was shortened by 7 bases and J by 6 bases, with 11 bases between the two germline ends. CDR3 length: 12 residues. The chain's CDR3 is CASTYNRDTQYF. The CDR3 nucleotides read TGTGCCAGCACCTACAACAGGGATACGCAGTATTTT.